The 32 T cell receptor beta chains below all came from one sample that was sequenced in a study of shared T cell receptors in the human thymus. The assay was immunoSEQ multiplex PCR, and TCRdb's table has in-frame clones only and misses some. The sample lists about 710,000 clones, approximately 87% occurring once. The sample was also linked to a second study, of human thymus T cells.

Sequenced input: thymocytes. All receptors come from a boy in the first two years of life with a congenital heart defect.

The rearrangement links TRBV7-3 to TRBJ2-7; D is uncertain. This CDR3 has 16 residues. Germline values: CDR1 SGHTA, CDR2 FQGTGA. The ends were cut back, 1 base at V and 1 base at J, with 14 bases in the middle. In DNA, the CDR3 is TGTGCCAGCAGCTTAATACGGGTTGCTTCTTCCTACGAGCAGTACTTC. This encodes CASSLIRVASSYEQYF.

The chain couples TRBV9 to TRBJ2-3; 10 positions match TRBD2. Germline lookup yields CDR1 SGDLS and CDR2 YYNGEE. V trimming: 0 bases; J trimming: 5 bases; junction bases outside the gene matches: 3. This CDR3 is built from 15 residues. CDR3 nucleotides: TGTGCCAGCAGCGTAGCGAGCGGGAGGGGAGATACGCAGTATTTT. This encodes CASSVASGRGDTQYF.

This sequence joins TRBV9 and TRBJ2-7; 14 bases are shared with TRBD2. Germline V gene data show CDR1 as SGDLS and CDR2 as YYNGEE. Trimming cost V 0 bases and J 6 bases; bases outside gene matches: 14. The CDR3 sequence is 19 residues long. The CDR3 coding sequence is TGTGCCAGCAGCGTAGATGGAGGACTAGCGGGAGGTAATGGCGCCGAGCAGTACTTC. Its protein is CASSVDGGLAGGNGAEQYF.

The chain couples TRBV5-6 to TRBJ1-6; D is unclear. The CDR3 is 16 amino acids. Germline V gene sequence: CDR1 SGHDT, CDR2 YYEEEE. V lost 2 bases and J lost 0, with 9 bases in between. This CDR3 is CASSFGRSSYNSPLHF. The CDR3 DNA reads as TGTGCCAGCAGCTTTGGTCGGAGCTCCTATAATTCACCCCTCCACTTT.

V gene TRBV12-5 combines with J gene TRBJ2-5; unclear D gene. The CDR3 is made up of 15 amino acids. Germline CDR1 LGHNT, CDR2 FRNRAP. V was trimmed by 1 base and J by 1 base, leaving 10 bases between them. CDR3: CASGLDNPPQETQYF. In DNA form, the CDR3 reads TGTGCTAGTGGTTTGGACAACCCTCCCCAAGAGACCCAGTACTTC.

The chain employs TRBV2 and TRBJ2-5; TRBD2 might be the D (6 bases). Germline V gene data show CDR1 as SNHLY and CDR2 as FYNNEI. Trimming took 6 bases from V and 2 from J, leaving 13 bases between them. The CDR3 runs to 14 residues. CDR3 protein: CASRRDFNQETQYF. In DNA, the CDR3 is TGTGCCAGCAGGCGGGACTTTAATCAAGAGACCCAGTACTTC.

J is TRBJ2-1 and V is TRBV5-1, with a weak D call TRBD1 (5 bases). CDR1 is SGHRS and CDR2 is YFSETQ in the germline V gene. The CDR3 has 13 amino acids. Trimming cost V 0 bases and J 8 bases, with 9 bases left between them. The CDR3 region has the DNA TGCGCCAGCAGCTTGGGCCAGGGCCATGAGCAGTTCTTC. Its translation is CASSLGQGHEQFF. The entire variable domain, with the rest obtained from reference TRBV5-1 and TRBJ2-1, is as follows: KAGVTQTPRYLIKTRGQQVTLSCSPISGHRSVSWYQQTPGQGLQFLFEYFSETQRNKGNFPGRFSGRQFSNSRSEMNVSTLELGDSALYLCASSLGQGHEQFFGPGTRLTVL.

The chain is built from TRBV9 and TRBJ2-1; 8 bases agree with TRBD1. The length of the CDR3 is 15 residues. Trimming cost V 4 bases and J 6 bases; bases outside gene matches: 9. The germline V gene has CDR1 SGDLS and CDR2 YYNGEE. The CDR3: CASSSGQGRSNEQFF. The CDR3 bases are TGTGCCAGCAGCTCCGGACAGGGACGGAGCAATGAGCAGTTCTTC.

This chain connects TRBV6-1 to TRBJ2-5; TRBD1 might be the D (5 bases). The germline gives CDR1 MNHNS, CDR2 SASEGT. The CDR3 has 12 residues. V was pared by 10 bases and J by 0 bases, with 9 bases between. CDR3 DNA sequence: TGTGCCACCAGACAGTACCAAGAGACCCAGTACTTC. Translation: CATRQYQETQYF.

The chain couples TRBV28 to TRBJ1-2; D unclear. The germline CDR1 and CDR2 sequences are MDHEN and SYDVKM. V lost 6 bases and J lost 2, with 16 bases in between. The length of the CDR3 is 15 residues. The CDR3 spells CASRPAKKLNYGYTF. The CDR3 DNA sequence: TGTGCCAGCAGACCCGCTAAGAAATTAAACTATGGCTACACCTTC.

V is TRBV19 and J is TRBJ2-3; D is unclear. Germline CDR1 is LNHDA and CDR2 is SQIVND (reference sequence). V lost 1 base and J 2 bases, leaving 10 bases between the germline ends. The CDR3 sequence is 15 residues long. The CDR3 DNA reads as TGTGCCAGTAGTATAGGTGGCAGAAACACAGATACGCAGTATTTT. Translated, it gives CASSIGGRNTDTQYF.

The chain is built from TRBV11-2 and TRBJ2-7; D is undetermined. Trimming pared 1 base from V and 1 base from J, leaving 8 bases between. This CDR3 has 14 residues. CDR1 is SGHAT, CDR2 FQNNGV, per germline. CDR3 amino acids: CASSLVSRSYEQYF. CDR3 DNA: TGTGCCAGCAGCTTAGTATCCAGGTCCTACGAGCAGTACTTC.

The gene calls are TRBV4-3 and TRBJ2-3; 7 bases line up with TRBD2. CDR3 length: 15 amino acids. Germline loops: CDR1 LGHNA, CDR2 YSLEER. V trimming: 0 bases; J trimming: 10 bases; junction bases outside the gene matches: 10. The CDR3 nucleotides are TGCGCCAGCAGCCAAGATCGCGGGGGAATAGGAGCGCAGTATTTT. As protein: CASSQDRGGIGAQYF.

CDR3 region: CASSQYGNISSYNEQFF. The CDR3 DNA sequence: TGCGCCAGCAGCCAATACGGGAATATAAGCTCCTACAATGAGCAGTTCTTC. The V call is TRBV4-3, the J call TRBJ2-1, with D possibly TRBD2 on 5 matching bases. The CDR3 length is 17 residues. Germline assignment: CDR1 LGHNA and CDR2 YSLEER. The V end lost 2 bases, the J end lost 0 bases, and 14 bases lay between the germline ends.

The genes are TRBV11-2 and TRBJ2-3, with a weak D call TRBD2 (5 bases). V was shortened by 3 bases and J by 2 bases, with 15 bases between the two germline ends. CDR1 SGHAT and CDR2 FQNNGV come from the germline V gene. This CDR3 has 16 amino acids. The CDR3 DNA follows: TGTGCCAGCAGCTTCAGAGCGGAGCCGAACACAGATACGCAGTATTTT. Its protein is CASSFRAEPNTDTQYF. The full variable domain, with the rest looked up from reference TRBV11-2 and TRBJ2-3, is EAGVAQSPRYKIIEKRQSVAFWCNPISGHATLYWYQQILGQGPKLLIQFQNNGVVDDSQLPKDRFSAERLKGVDSTLKIQPAKLEDSAVYLCASSFRAEPNTDTQYFGPGTRLTVL.

This chain links TRBV5-3 with TRBJ2-5, with TRBD1 identical over 8 bases. TRBV5-3 is noted as an ORF with a role that remains uncertain. This CDR3 comprises 17 residues. V lost 2 bases to trimming and J lost 2 bases; unmatched junction nucleotides: 11. The CDR3 loop reads CARSFEGWDRTQETQYF. CDR3 bases: TGTGCCAGAAGCTTTGAAGGATGGGACAGGACACAAGAGACCCAGTACTTC.

The chain has TRBV19 and TRBJ1-6, with D maybe TRBD1 (6 bases). Trimming shortened V by 2 bases and J by 0 bases, and 23 bases separated the two germline ends. Germline lookup yields CDR1 LNHDA and CDR2 SQIVND (reference sequence). The CDR3 covers 21 residues. This CDR3 is CASSIPQTQGPTSSYNSPLHF. Written as DNA, the CDR3 is TGTGCCAGTAGTATACCCCAGACTCAGGGGCCGACGAGCTCCTATAATTCACCCCTCCACTTT. The complete variable domain, with remaining parts taken from reference TRBV19 and TRBJ1-6, reads DGGITQSPKYLFRKEGQNVTLSCEQNLNHDAMYWYRQDPGQGLRLIYYSQIVNDFQKGDIAEGYSVSREKKESFPLTVTSAQKNPTAFYLCASSIPQTQGPTSSYNSPLHFGNGTRLTVT.

V is TRBV7-2 and J is TRBJ2-2, with 12 bases that match TRBD2. V gave up 6 bases and J gave up 6 bases; unmatched junction bases: 5. This CDR3 has 15 residues. CDR1 is SGHTA, CDR2 FQGNSA, per germline. The CDR3 protein is CASSLAGGFPGELFF. The DNA for the CDR3 is TGTGCCAGCAGTCTAGCGGGGGGGTTCCCCGGGGAGCTGTTTTTT. Combining the CDR3 with reference TRBV7-2 and TRBJ2-2 gives the whole variable domain GAGVSQSPSNKVTEKGKDVELRCDPISGHTALYWYRQSLGQGLEFLIYFQGNSAPDKSGLPSDRFSAERTGGSVSTLTIQRTQQEDSAVYLCASSLAGGFPGELFFGEGSRLTVL.

This clone was picked up one time. This chain connects TRBV5-4 to TRBJ2-7; the D gene is possibly TRBD1 (6 bases). The CDR3 length is 13 residues. Germline loops: CDR1 SGHNT, CDR2 YYREEE (reference sequence). Between the trimmed V and J ends, which lost 4 bases and 0 bases, there was a span of 8 bases. CDR3 protein: CASSRDISYEQYF. The CDR3 region has the DNA TGTGCCAGCAGCCGGGACATCTCCTACGAGCAGTACTTC.

V usage is TRBV25-1 and J usage is TRBJ1-1; D uncertain. The CDR3 spans 11 residues. V lost 3 bases and J lost 11, with 10 bases in between. Germline V lookup: CDR1 MGHDK, CDR2 SYGVNS. CDR3 protein: CASSDGVAAFF. The CDR3 DNA sequence: TGTGCCAGCAGTGACGGGGTGGCGGCTTTCTTT.

This clone was recorded once. This chain connects TRBV4-3 to TRBJ2-1, with 13 bases lining up with TRBD2. The junction had 13 bases not matched to a gene; V was cut back by 0 bases and J by 5 bases. The germline V gene encodes CDR1 LGHNA and CDR2 YSLEER. This CDR3 spans 20 amino acids. The CDR3 loop reads CASSQDFTSGGARMDNEQFF. The CDR3 DNA reads as TGCGCCAGCAGCCAAGATTTTACTAGCGGGGGGGCTAGAATGGACAATGAGCAGTTCTTC.

This clone was picked up a small number of times. The chain employs TRBV29-1 and TRBJ2-5; 8 positions agree with TRBD2. V shed 4 bases, J shed 1 base, and the junction held 5 bases outside the gene matches. CDR3 length equals 14 residues. Per germline, CDR1 SQVTM and CDR2 ANQGSEA. The CDR3 DNA follows: TGCAGCGTTGTGGATAGCGGGGCCCAAGAGACCCAGTACTTC. Protein sequence: CSVVDSGAQETQYF. Based on the CDR3 plus reference TRBV29-1 and TRBJ2-5, the full variable domain is SAVISQKPSRDICQRGTSLTIQCQVDSQVTMMFWYRQQPGQSLTLIATANQGSEATYESGFVIDKFPISRPNLTFSTLTVSNMSPEDSSIYLCSVVDSGAQETQYFGPGTRLLVL.

V gene TRBV5-6 combines with J gene TRBJ2-7; 13 positions match TRBD2. This CDR3 comprises 15 residues. The germline gives CDR1 SGHDT, CDR2 YYEEEE. J lost 2 bases, V lost 4 bases, and 3 bases had no gene match. DNA for the CDR3: TGTGCCAGCAGCCACACTAGCGGGAGGGCCTACGAGCAGTACTTC. Residues: CASSHTSGRAYEQYF.

The chain has TRBV7-3 and TRBJ2-5; 11 nucleotides line up with TRBD2. The CDR3 runs to 13 residues. Per germline, CDR1 SGHTA and CDR2 FQGTGA. V shed 9 bases, J shed 3 bases, and the junction held 3 bases outside the gene matches. CDR3 in DNA: TGTGCCAGAGGGACTAGCGGTAAAGAGACCCAGTACTTC. Its protein is CARGTSGKETQYF. Together with reference TRBV7-3 and TRBJ2-5, the CDR3 gives the full variable domain: GAGVSQTPSNKVTEKGKYVELRCDPISGHTALYWYRQSLGQGPEFLIYFQGTGAADDSGLPNDRFFAVRPEGSVSTLKIQRTERGDSAVYLCARGTSGKETQYFGPGTRLLVL.

This clone was recorded once. The V and J genes are TRBV28 and TRBJ1-2; a possible D gene is TRBD1 (5 bases). This CDR3 is 13 amino acids long. V was trimmed by 6 bases and J by 10 bases, leaving 18 bases between them. The germline V gene has CDR1 MDHEN and CDR2 SYDVKM. CDR3 loop: CASSHGGGTSYTF. The CDR3 DNA reads TGTGCCAGCAGCCACGGGGGGGGGACGTCCTACACCTTC.

This rearrangement joins TRBV14 to TRBJ2-7; 9 bases agree with TRBD1. The CDR3 has 15 amino acids. Trimming took 5 bases from V and 0 from J; bases not matched to a gene: 5. Germline CDR1 is SGHDN and CDR2 is FVKESK. The CDR3 region has the DNA TGTGCCAGCAGCGGGGGGGACAGGGACTCCTACGAGCAGTACTTC. This codes for CASSGGDRDSYEQYF.

The gene calls are TRBV7-2 and TRBJ2-7; weak D call: TRBD1 (6 bases). From germline, CDR1 is SGHTA and CDR2 FQGNSA. Trimming removed 5 bases at V and 3 bases at J, with 11 bases between. The CDR3 has 13 residues. The CDR3 DNA reads TGTGCCAGCAGCCCCGAGGGGGACTACGAGCAGTACTTC. It is translated as CASSPEGDYEQYF.

The chain employs TRBV10-3 and TRBJ2-7; TRBD2 agrees at 8 bases. Germline assignment: CDR1 ENHRY and CDR2 SYGVKD. J lost 2 bases, V lost 0 bases, and 3 bases had no gene match. This CDR3 is 15 amino acids long. CDR3 loop: CAISESSGGTYEQYF. Here the CDR3 DNA reads TGTGCCATCAGTGAGTCAAGCGGGGGAACCTACGAGCAGTACTTC.

V usage is TRBV14 and J usage is TRBJ1-6; TRBD1 agrees at 7 bases. Germline assignment: CDR1 SGHDN and CDR2 FVKESK. Trimming cost V 4 bases and J 8 bases; bases outside gene matches: 8. This CDR3 spans 15 amino acids. Here the CDR3 DNA reads TGTGCCAGCAGCCTAGAACAGGGGACCGATTCACCCCTCCACTTT. It yields the protein CASSLEQGTDSPLHF.

The J gene is TRBJ1-5, the V gene TRBV15; 8 nucleotides align to TRBD1. The CDR3 runs 17 residues. The germline CDR1 and CDR2 sequences are LNHNV and YYDKDF (reference sequence). The junction had 8 bases not matched to a gene; V was cut back by 2 bases and J by 2 bases. Here the CDR3 reads CATSRTGGRFGNQPQHF. CDR3 DNA sequence: TGTGCCACCAGCAGAACAGGGGGTCGGTTTGGCAATCAGCCCCAGCATTTT.

This rearrangement joins TRBV7-2 to TRBJ1-2; no reliable D call. The V gene lost 5 bases and the J gene lost 7 bases, with 8 bases spanning the gap. This CDR3 has 11 residues. CDR1 is SGHTA, CDR2 FQGNSA, per germline. CDR3 DNA sequence: TGTGCCAGCAGCCCCAGGCTTGGCTACACCTTC. This gives the protein CASSPRLGYTF.

Only one count was recorded for this clone. This chain links TRBV10-2 with TRBJ2-7; the D gene is possibly TRBD1 (6 bases). Germline V gene data show CDR1 as WSHSY and CDR2 as SAAADI. CDR3 size: 14 residues. Trimming took 4 bases from V and 2 from J, leaving 12 bases between them. CDR3 coding DNA: TGCGCCAGCAGTGTGGGGACAAGGGCCTACGAGCAGTACTTC. Translation gives CASSVGTRAYEQYF.